The rows below give T cell receptor beta chains drawn from one sample of a study of CD8 T cells in Susac syndrome. Each CDR3 protein gets one entry after TCRdb re-called the immunoSEQ multiplex PCR reads with MiXCR. The table records more than 100,000 distinct CDR3 sequences, about 95% of them present only once. The sequenced sample was CD4+ T cells from PBMCs. The receptors were gathered from a human donor in good health. CDR3s include the opening cysteine and the closing phenylalanine or tryptophan. The D gene is left open where the match is weak. Clone sizes are given selectively: once, few, many, or a class where the clone is expanded.

J	V	D	size	CDR3	DNA
TRBJ2-3	TRBV27	NA	once	CASNRGSTDTQYF	TGTGCCAGCAATCGGGGATCCACAGATACGCAGTATTTT
TRBJ1-2	TRBV29-1	NA	NA	CSVYGDGYTF	TGCAGCGTGTACGGGGATGGCTACACCTTC
TRBJ2-7	TRBV19	TRBD1	NA	CASRGAGGDLEQYF	TGTGCCAGTAGGGGAGCAGGGGGAGATCTCGAGCAGTACTTC
TRBJ2-1	TRBV6-2/TRBV6-3	TRBD2	NA	CASGSGRSYNEQFF	TGTGCCAGCGGGAGCGGGAGGTCCTACAATGAGCAGTTCTTC
TRBJ1-3	TRBV2	NA	NA	CATSGALGNTIYF	TGTGCCACCAGCGGGGCCCTGGGAAACACCATATATTTT
TRBJ1-4	TRBV2	NA	NA	CASKNPARTDPNEKLFF	TGTGCCAGCAAGAACCCGGCCCGGACAGACCCAAATGAAAAACTGTTTTTT
TRBJ2-3	TRBV2	TRBD2	NA	CASSGGLAGAGYTQYF	TGTGCCAGCAGTGGGGGACTAGCGGGAGCTGGATATACGCAGTATTTT
TRBJ1-5	TRBV5-1	NA	NA	CASSLDPGGGQPQHF	TGCGCCAGCAGCTTGGATCCCGGGGGAGGACAGCCCCAGCATTTT
TRBJ1-2	TRBV6-5	NA	NA	CASSSRTVRNYGYTF	TGTGCCAGCAGTTCTCGGACAGTGAGGAACTATGGCTACACCTTC
TRBJ2-5	TRBV24-1	NA	NA	CATSDIGGLVETQYF	TGTGCCACCAGTGATATCGGGGGGCTGGTAGAGACCCAGTACTTC
TRBJ2-1	TRBV18	NA	NA	CASSSGIQFF	TGTGCCAGCTCATCCGGGATTCAGTTCTTC
TRBJ2-3	TRBV7-2	TRBD2	NA	CASRRGGGTSGSVTDTQYF	TGTGCCAGCAGACGCGGGGGGGGTACTAGCGGGAGTGTCACAGATACGCAGTATTTT
TRBJ2-7	TRBV15	NA	NA	CATSREGSGDLYEQYF	TGTGCCACCAGCAGAGAGGGGTCAGGGGACCTATACGAGCAGTACTTC
TRBJ2-5	TRBV28	TRBD2	NA	CASSLRGLAQETQYF	TGTGCCAGCAGTTTACGGGGACTAGCTCAAGAGACCCAGTACTTC
TRBJ2-5	TRBV6-5	NA	NA	CASTPGLTYQETQYF	TGTGCCAGCACCCCGGGACTGACGTACCAAGAGACCCAGTACTTC
TRBJ1-5	TRBV5-1	NA	once	CASTPGVGDQPQHF	TGCGCCAGCACCCCAGGGGTAGGGGATCAGCCCCAGCATTTT
TRBJ2-7	TRBV29-1	NA	once	CSVALGNSYEQYF	TGCAGCGTTGCCCTGGGGAACTCCTACGAGCAGTACTTC
TRBJ2-4	TRBV19	NA	NA	CASSIVGIQYF	TGTGCCAGTAGTATAGTTGGCATTCAGTACTTC
TRBJ1-1	TRBV29-1	NA	NA	CSVFDTAGTEAFF	TGCAGCGTTTTTGACACTGCGGGTACTGAAGCTTTCTTT
TRBJ2-2	TRBV6-1	TRBD2	NA	CASSEGGRAGELFF	TGTGCCAGCAGTGAAGGAGGGAGGGCCGGGGAGCTGTTTTTT
TRBJ1-1	TRBV29-1	NA	NA	CSVNRDEAFF	TGCAGCGTTAACCGAGATGAAGCTTTCTTT
TRBJ2-7	TRBV3-1	NA	NA	CASSQGGYEGEQYF	TGTGCCAGCAGCCAAGGAGGGTACGAGGGCGAGCAGTACTTC
TRBJ1-4	TRBV29-1	NA	NA	CSVVFQAGEKLFF	TGCAGCGTTGTATTTCAGGCTGGTGAAAAACTGTTTTTT
TRBJ2-4	TRBV7-9	TRBD1	NA	CASSPQTGLDIQYF	TGTGCCAGCAGCCCTCAGACAGGGCTGGACATTCAGTACTTC
TRBJ2-7	TRBV28	NA	NA	CASSRPGLPYEQYF	TGTGCCAGCAGTCGCCCAGGGTTGCCCTACGAGCAGTACTTC
TRBJ2-3	TRBV12-3/TRBV12-4	NA	NA	CASSLRVAGTDTQYF	TGTGCCAGCAGTTTAAGGGTAGCGGGCACAGATACGCAGTATTTT
TRBJ2-7	TRBV7-8	TRBD2	NA	CASSLSPSGSYEQYF	TGTGCCAGCAGCTTATCTCCTAGCGGAAGCTACGAGCAGTACTTC
TRBJ1-1	TRBV3-1	TRBD1	NA	CASSLRGTASRNTEAFF	TGTGCCAGCAGCCTTAGAGGGACAGCTTCTCGTAACACTGAAGCTTTCTTT
TRBJ2-7	TRBV18	TRBD2	NA	CASSLSGTSGEQYF	TGTGCCAGCTCATTATCCGGGACTAGCGGCGAGCAGTACTTC
TRBJ2-5	TRBV5-4	NA	few	CASSLDRQETQYF	TGTGCTAGCAGCTTAGACAGGCAAGAGACCCAGTACTTC
TRBJ1-2	TRBV7-2	NA	NA	CASSLERQGLGYTF	TGTGCCAGCAGCTTAGAACGTCAGGGCCTAGGCTACACCTTC
TRBJ2-2	TRBV29-1	NA	NA	CSVQGTGELFF	TGCAGCGTTCAGGGCACCGGGGAGCTGTTTTTT